The present T cell receptor beta chain was sequenced within a study of control samples from healthy donors and cancer patients. The repertoire was sequenced with immunoSEQ multiplex PCR; TCRdb's copy has only in-frame clones and lacks some. The sample has 250,000 to 300,000 clones; roughly 87% are singletons. Trimming took 0 bases from V and 5 from J, leaving 13 bases between them. CDR1 and CDR2 (germline): MNHNS, SASEGT. The CDR3 spans 15 residues. Regarding this clone: Other DNA variants within this sample encode the same CDR3.

V is TRBV6-1 and J is TRBJ2-5; a weak D match, TRBD1 (5 bases). This receptor was obtained from a woman aged 55-75 years with lung cancer. Sample: PBMCs. CDR3 coding DNA: TGTGCCAGCAGTGAAGCAGGGGCGCGAAGTGAGACCCAGTACTTC. This translates into CASSEAGARSETQYF.